This T cell receptor (beta chain) stems from a study of T cell responses to AZD1222 COVID-19 vaccine. General observations from the study: Spike-specific TCR breadth and depth went up after people got two AZD1222 doses. Reports say nearly half of spike-specific TCRs go after unmutated variant regions.

Trimming at V came to 3 bases and at J to 6 bases, leaving 4 bases not matched to a gene. This CDR3 has 15 amino acids. The germline V gene has CDR1 MDHEN and CDR2 SYDVKM. A word on this clone: Its antigen remains unidentified.

The repertoire was sequenced with immunoSEQ multiplex PCR; TCRdb's copy has only in-frame clones and lacks some. In the table there are about 150,000 clones, roughly 90% of which are singletons. The TCR originated in an adult who received the AZD1222 COVID-19 vaccine. This specimen was peripheral blood, taken 28 days after the second AZD1222 dose. The rearrangement joins TRBV28 to TRBJ2-3; 12 bases line up with TRBD1. The CDR3 here is CASSLGQGAQDTQYF. DNA for the CDR3: TGTGCCAGCAGTTTGGGACAGGGGGCACAGGATACGCAGTATTTT.